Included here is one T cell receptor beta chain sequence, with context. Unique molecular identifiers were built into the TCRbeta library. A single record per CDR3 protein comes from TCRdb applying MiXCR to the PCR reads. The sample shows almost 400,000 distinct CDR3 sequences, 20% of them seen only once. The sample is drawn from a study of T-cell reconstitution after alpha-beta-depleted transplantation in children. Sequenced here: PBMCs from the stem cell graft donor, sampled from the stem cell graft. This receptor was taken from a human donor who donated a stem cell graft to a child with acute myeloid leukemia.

CDR3 sequence (DNA): TGTGCCATCAGTGACCCGATTGGGGGCGTAGCGGGCTACGAGCAGTACTTC. It translates to CAISDPIGGVAGYEQYF. This chain joins TRBV10-3 and TRBJ2-7; maybe TRBD2 (7 bases). Germline lookup yields CDR1 ENHRY and CDR2 SYGVKD. V was shortened by 3 bases and J by 3 bases, with 21 bases between the two germline ends. The CDR3 spans 17 residues.